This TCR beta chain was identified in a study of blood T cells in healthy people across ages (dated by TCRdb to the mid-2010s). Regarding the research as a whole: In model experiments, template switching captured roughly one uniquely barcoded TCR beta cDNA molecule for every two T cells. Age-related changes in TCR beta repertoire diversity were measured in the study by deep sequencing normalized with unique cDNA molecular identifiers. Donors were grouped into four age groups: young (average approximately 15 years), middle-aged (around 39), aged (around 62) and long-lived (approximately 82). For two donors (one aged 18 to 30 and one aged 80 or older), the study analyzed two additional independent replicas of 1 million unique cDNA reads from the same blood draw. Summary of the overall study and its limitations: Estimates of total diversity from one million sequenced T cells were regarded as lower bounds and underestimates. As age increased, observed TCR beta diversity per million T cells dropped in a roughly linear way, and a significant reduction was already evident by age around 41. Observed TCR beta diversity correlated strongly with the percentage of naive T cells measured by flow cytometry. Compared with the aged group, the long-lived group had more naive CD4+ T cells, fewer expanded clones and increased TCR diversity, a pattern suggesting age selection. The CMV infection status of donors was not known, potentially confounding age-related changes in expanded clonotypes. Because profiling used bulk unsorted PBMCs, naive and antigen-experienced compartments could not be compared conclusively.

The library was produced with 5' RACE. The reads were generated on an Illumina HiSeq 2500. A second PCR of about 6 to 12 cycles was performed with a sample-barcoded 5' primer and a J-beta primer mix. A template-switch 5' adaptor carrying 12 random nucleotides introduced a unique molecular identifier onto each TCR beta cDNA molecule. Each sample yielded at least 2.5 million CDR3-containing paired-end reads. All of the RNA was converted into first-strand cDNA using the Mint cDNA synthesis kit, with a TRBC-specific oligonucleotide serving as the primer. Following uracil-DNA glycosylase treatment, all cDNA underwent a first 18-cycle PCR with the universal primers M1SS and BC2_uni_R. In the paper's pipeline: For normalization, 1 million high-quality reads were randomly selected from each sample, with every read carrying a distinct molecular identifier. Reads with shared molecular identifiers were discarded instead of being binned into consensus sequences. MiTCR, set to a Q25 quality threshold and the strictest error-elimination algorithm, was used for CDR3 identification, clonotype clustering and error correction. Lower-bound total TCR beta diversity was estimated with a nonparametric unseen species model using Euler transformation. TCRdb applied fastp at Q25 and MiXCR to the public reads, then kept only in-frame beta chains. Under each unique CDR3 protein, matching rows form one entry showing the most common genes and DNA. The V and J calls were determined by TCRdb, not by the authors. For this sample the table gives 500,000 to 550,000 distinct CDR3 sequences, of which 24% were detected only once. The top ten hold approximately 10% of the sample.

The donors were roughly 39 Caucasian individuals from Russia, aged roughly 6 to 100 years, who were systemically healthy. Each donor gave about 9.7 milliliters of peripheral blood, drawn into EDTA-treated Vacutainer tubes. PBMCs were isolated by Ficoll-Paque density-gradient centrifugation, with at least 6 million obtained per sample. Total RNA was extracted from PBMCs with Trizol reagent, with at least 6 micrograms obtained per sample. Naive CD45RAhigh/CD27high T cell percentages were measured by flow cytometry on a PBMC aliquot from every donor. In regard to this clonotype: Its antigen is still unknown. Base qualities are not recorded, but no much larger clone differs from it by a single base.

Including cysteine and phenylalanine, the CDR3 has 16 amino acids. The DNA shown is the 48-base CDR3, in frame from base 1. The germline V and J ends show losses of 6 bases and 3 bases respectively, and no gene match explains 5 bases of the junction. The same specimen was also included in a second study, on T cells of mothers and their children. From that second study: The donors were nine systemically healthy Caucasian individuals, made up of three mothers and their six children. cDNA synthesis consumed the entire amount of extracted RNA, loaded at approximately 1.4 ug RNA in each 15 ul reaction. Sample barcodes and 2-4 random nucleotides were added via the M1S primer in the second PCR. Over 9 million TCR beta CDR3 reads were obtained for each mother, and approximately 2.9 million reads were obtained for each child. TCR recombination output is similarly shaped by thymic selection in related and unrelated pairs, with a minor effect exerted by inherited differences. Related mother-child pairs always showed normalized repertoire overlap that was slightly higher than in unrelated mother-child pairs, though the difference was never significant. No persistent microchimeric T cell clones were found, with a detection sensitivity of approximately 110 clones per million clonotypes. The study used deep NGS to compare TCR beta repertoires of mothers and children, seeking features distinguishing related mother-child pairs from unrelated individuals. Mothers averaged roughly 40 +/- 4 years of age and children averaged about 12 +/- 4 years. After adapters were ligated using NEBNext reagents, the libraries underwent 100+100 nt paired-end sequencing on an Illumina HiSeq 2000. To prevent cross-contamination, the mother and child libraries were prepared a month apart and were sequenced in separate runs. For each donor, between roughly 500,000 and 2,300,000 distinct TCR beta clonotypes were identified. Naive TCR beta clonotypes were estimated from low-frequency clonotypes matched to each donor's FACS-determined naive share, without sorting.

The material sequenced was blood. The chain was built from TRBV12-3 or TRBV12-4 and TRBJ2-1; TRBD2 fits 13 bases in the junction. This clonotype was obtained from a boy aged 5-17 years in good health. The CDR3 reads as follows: CASSQTSGGLYNEQFF. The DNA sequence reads TGTGCCAGCAGCCAGACTAGCGGGGGGCTCTACAATGAGCAGTTCTTC.